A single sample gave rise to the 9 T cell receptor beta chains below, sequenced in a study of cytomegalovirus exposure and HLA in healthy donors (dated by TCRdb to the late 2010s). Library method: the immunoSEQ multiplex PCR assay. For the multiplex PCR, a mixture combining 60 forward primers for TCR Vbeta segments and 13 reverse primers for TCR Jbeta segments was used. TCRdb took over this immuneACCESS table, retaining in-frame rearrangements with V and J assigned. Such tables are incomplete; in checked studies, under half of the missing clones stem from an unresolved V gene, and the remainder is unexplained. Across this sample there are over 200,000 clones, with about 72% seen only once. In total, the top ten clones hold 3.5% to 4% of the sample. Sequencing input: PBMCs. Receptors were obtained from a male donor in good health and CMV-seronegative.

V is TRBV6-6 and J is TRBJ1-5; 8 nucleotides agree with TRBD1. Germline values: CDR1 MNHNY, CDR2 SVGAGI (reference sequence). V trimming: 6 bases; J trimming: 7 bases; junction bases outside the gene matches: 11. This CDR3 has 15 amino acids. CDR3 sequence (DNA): TGTGCCAGCAGCAGGGACAGGCCACCTTCGCAGCCCCAGCATTTT. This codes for CASSRDRPPSQPQHF.

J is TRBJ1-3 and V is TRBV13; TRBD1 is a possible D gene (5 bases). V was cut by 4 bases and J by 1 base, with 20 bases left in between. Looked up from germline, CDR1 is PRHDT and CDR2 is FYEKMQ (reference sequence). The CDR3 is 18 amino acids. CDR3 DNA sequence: TGTGCCAGCAGCTACACCGATGACAGTTTGAAGTCTGGAAACACCATATATTTT. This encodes CASSYTDDSLKSGNTIYF.

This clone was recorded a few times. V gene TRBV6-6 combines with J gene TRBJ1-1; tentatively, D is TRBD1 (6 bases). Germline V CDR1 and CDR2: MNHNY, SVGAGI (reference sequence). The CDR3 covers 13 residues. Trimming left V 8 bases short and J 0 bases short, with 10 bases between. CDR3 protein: CASWGQVNTEAFF. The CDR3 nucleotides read TGTGCCAGCTGGGGGCAGGTGAACACTGAAGCTTTCTTT.

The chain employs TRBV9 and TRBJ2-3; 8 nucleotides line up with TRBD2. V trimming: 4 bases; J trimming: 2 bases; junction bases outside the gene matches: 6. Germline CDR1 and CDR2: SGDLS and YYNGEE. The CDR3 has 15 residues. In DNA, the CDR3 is TGTGCCAGCAGCCATACTAGCGGATACACAGATACGCAGTATTTT. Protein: CASSHTSGYTDTQYF. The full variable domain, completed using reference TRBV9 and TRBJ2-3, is DSGVTQTPKHLITATGQRVTLRCSPRSGDLSVYWYQQSLDQGLQFLIQYYNGEERAKGNILERFSAQQFPDLHSELNLSSLELGDSALYFCASSHTSGYTDTQYFGPGTRLTVL.

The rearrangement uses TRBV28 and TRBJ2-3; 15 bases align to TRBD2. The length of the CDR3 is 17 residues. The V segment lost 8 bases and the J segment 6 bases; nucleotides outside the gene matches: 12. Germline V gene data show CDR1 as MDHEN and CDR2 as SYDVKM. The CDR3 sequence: CASCVLGLAGGRDTQYF. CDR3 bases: TGTGCCAGCTGCGTTCTGGGACTAGCGGGAGGTAGGGATACGCAGTATTTT.

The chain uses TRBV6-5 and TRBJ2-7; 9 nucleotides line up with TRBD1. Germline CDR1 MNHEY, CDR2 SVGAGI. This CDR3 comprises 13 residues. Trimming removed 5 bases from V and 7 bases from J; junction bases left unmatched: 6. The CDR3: CASSRTGAGEQYF. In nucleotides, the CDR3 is TGTGCCAGCAGTCGGACAGGGGCCGGGGAGCAGTACTTC.

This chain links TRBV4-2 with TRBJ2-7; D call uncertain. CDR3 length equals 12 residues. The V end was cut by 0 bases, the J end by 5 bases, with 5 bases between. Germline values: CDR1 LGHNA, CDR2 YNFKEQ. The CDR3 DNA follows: TGTGCCAGCAGCCAAGATACTCACGAGCAGTACTTC. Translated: CASSQDTHEQYF.

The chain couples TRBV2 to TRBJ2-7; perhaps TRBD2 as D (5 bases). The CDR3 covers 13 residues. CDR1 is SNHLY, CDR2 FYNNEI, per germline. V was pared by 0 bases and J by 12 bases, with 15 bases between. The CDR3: CASSEAGALLRYF. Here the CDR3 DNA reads TGTGCCAGCAGTGAAGCGGGAGCCCTTCTGCGGTACTTC.

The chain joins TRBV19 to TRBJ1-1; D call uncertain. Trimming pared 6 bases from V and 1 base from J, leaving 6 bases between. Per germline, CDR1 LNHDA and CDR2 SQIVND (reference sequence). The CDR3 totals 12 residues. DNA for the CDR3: TGTGCCAGTAGGGGCTCGAACACTGAAGCTTTCTTT. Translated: CASRGSNTEAFF.